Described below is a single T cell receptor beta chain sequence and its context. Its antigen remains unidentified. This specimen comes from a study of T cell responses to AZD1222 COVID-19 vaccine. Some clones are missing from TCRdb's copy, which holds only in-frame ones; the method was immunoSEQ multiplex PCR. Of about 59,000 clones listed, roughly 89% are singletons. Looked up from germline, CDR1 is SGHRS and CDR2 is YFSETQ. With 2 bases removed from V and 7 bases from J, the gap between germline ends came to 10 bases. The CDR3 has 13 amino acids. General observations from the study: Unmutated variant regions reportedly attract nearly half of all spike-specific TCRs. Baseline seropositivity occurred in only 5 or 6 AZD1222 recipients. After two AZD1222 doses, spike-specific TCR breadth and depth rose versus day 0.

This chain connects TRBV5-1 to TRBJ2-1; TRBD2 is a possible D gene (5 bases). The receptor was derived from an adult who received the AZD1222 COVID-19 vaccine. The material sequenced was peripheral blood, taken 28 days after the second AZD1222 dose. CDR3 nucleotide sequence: TGCGCCAGCAGCTTTATCGAGGGAAATGAGCAGTTCTTC. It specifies CASSFIEGNEQFF. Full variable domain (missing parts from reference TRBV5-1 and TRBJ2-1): KAGVTQTPRYLIKTRGQQVTLSCSPISGHRSVSWYQQTPGQGLQFLFEYFSETQRNKGNFPGRFSGRQFSNSRSEMNVSTLELGDSALYLCASSFIEGNEQFFGPGTRLTVL.